These 25 T cell receptor beta chains originate from one sample sequenced in a study of Tregs in tolerant kidney transplant recipients. Assay used: immunoSEQ multiplex PCR; TCRdb lists only in-frame clones, some missing. The table lists around 98,000 clones, 80% to 95% of them singletons. The sequences come from CD4+ T cells from blood, collected before the transplant. The receptors come from a human donor who received a combined kidney and bone marrow transplant.

The chain recombines TRBV6-1 with TRBJ1-4; D possibly corresponds to TRBD1 (6 bases). This CDR3 spans 14 amino acids. V shed 1 base and J shed 5 bases, with 8 bases lying between them. CDR1 is MNHNS, CDR2 SASEGT, per germline. The CDR3 sequence is CASSEDRVNEKLFF. CDR3 DNA sequence: TGTGCCAGCAGTGAAGACAGGGTAAATGAAAAACTGTTTTTT.

This chain joins TRBV6-1 and TRBJ2-7; 13 nucleotides match TRBD2. With 4 bases clipped from V and 4 bases from J, the junction kept 4 bases outside the gene matches. Germline V gene sequence: CDR1 MNHNS, CDR2 SASEGT. The CDR3 spans 15 residues. CDR3 protein: CASSVTSGGDYEQYF. The CDR3 DNA follows: TGTGCCAGCAGTGTAACTAGCGGGGGGGATTACGAGCAGTACTTC.

J is TRBJ2-3 and V is TRBV5-1; 11 bases agree with TRBD2. The CDR3 has 16 amino acids. V gave up 1 base and J gave up 3 bases; unmatched junction bases: 4. The germline CDR1 and CDR2 sequences are SGHRS and YFSETQ. CDR3 sequence (DNA): TGCGCCAGCAGCTTGTCACTAGCGGGGGTTACAGATACGCAGTATTTT. Protein product: CASSLSLAGVTDTQYF.

The chain links TRBV30 to TRBJ2-5; D may be TRBD2 (5 bases). The CDR3 spans 14 residues. The V gene lost 2 bases and the J gene lost 1 base, with 11 bases spanning the gap. Germline values: CDR1 GTSNPN, CDR2 SVGIG (reference sequence). The CDR3 bases are TGTGCCTGGAGTACTGGACTGAGCCAAGAGACCCAGTACTTC. It translates to CAWSTGLSQETQYF.

Concerning this clone itself: Other DNA sequences within the sample encode an identical CDR3. The rearrangement joins TRBV7-8 to TRBJ1-3; no definite D call. This CDR3 is built from 14 residues. Germline V CDR1 and CDR2: SGHVS, FQNEAQ. The V end was cut by 6 bases, the J end by 2 bases, with 11 bases between. The CDR3: CASRYQEAGNTIYF. In nucleotides, the CDR3 is TGTGCCAGCAGGTACCAGGAAGCTGGAAACACCATATATTTT.

The chain employs TRBV5-4 and TRBJ1-6, with 7 bases aligning to TRBD1. V shed 0 bases, J shed 6 bases, and the junction held 9 bases outside the gene matches. CDR3 length equals 17 residues. Germline assignment: CDR1 SGHNT and CDR2 YYREEE (reference sequence). CDR3 sequence: CASSLGGGRYLNSPLHF. CDR3 DNA sequence: TGTGCCAGCAGCTTGGGAGGGGGCCGATACCTTAATTCACCCCTCCACTTT.

The gene calls are TRBV19 and TRBJ1-3; 7 bases line up with TRBD1. Losses at the gene ends were 4 bases for V and 0 bases for J; bases not matched to a gene: 6. Germline lookup yields CDR1 LNHDA and CDR2 SQIVND (reference sequence). This CDR3 contains 16 residues. CDR3 sequence reads: CASSRKDRFSGNTIYF. The CDR3 coding sequence is TGTGCCAGTAGTAGAAAGGACAGGTTCTCTGGAAACACCATATATTTT.

Of note for this clone: Different DNA sequences within this sample yield the same CDR3. The rearrangement joins TRBV9 to TRBJ2-2, with 10 positions matching TRBD2. The V and J ends lost 0 bases and 7 bases, in that order; junction bases with no gene match: 6. CDR1 and CDR2 (germline): SGDLS, YYNGEE. The CDR3 is 16 amino acids. In nucleotides, the CDR3 is TGTGCCAGCAGCGTAGGAGGGACTAGCGTCGGCGGGGAGCTGTTTTTT. Its translation is CASSVGGTSVGGELFF.

The chain employs TRBV11-3 and TRBJ2-3, with 7 bases lining up with TRBD2. Germline values: CDR1 SGHNT, CDR2 YENEEA. The CDR3 extends over 15 amino acids. V lost 5 bases and J lost 3; bases outside the gene matches: 8. CDR3 sequence reads: CASSLSPGGTDTQYF. DNA of the CDR3: TGTGCCAGCAGCCTTTCGCCCGGGGGGACAGATACGCAGTATTTT.

This chain uses TRBV4-1 with TRBJ2-7, with 7 nucleotides matching TRBD2. The CDR3 runs to 16 residues. The V gene end was trimmed by 4 bases and the J gene end by 7 bases; junction bases not matched to a gene: 16. In germline, CDR1 is MGHRA, CDR2 YSYEKL. The CDR3 loop is CASSRQTSPGPIEQYF. The DNA for the CDR3 is TGCGCCAGCAGCCGCCAGACTAGCCCCGGACCTATTGAGCAGTACTTC.

The chain recombines TRBV7-2 with TRBJ2-7; TRBD1 agrees at 7 bases. V gave up 0 bases and J gave up 1 base; unmatched junction bases: 12. Germline lookup yields CDR1 SGHTA and CDR2 FQGNSA. The CDR3 contains 18 residues. The CDR3 loop is CASSLALYGRGYSYEQYF. In DNA form, the CDR3 reads TGTGCCAGCAGCTTAGCGCTCTACGGCAGGGGGTATTCCTACGAGCAGTACTTC.

The V gene is TRBV7-3, the J gene TRBJ2-1; possible D gene TRBD2, 7 bases. The V gene's germline CDR1 is SGHTA and CDR2 FQGTGA. V lost 1 base, J lost 10 bases, and 14 bases lay in between. CDR3 length: 14 residues. CDR3 amino acids: CASSLNGGPGEQFF. The CDR3 coding sequence is TGTGCCAGCAGCTTAAACGGGGGGCCGGGGGAGCAGTTCTTC.

This clone was observed once. The CDR3 region has the DNA TGTGCCAGCTCCCAACAGGAGGGGGAGACCCAGTACTTC. Translation: CASSQQEGETQYF. This chain uses TRBV18 with TRBJ2-5; a possible D gene is TRBD2 (6 bases). The V gene lost 6 bases and the J gene lost 5 bases, with 13 bases spanning the gap. The CDR3 extends over 13 amino acids. Germline values: CDR1 KGHSH, CDR2 LQKENI.

The gene calls are TRBV11-2 and TRBJ2-1; weak D call: TRBD2 (6 bases). The CDR3 contains 14 residues. V gave up 5 bases and J gave up 4 bases, with 12 bases separating them. Germline CDR1 SGHAT, CDR2 FQNNGV. CDR3 amino acids: CASSTGTGYNEQFF. The CDR3 DNA sequence: TGTGCCAGCAGCACCGGGACTGGATACAATGAGCAGTTCTTC.

J is TRBJ1-2 and V is TRBV7-8; D not resolved. The CDR3 covers 14 residues. Looked up from germline, CDR1 is SGHVS and CDR2 is FQNEAQ. V lost 0 bases to trimming and J lost 1 base, with 6 bases between them. The CDR3 sequence: CASSLAHFNYGYTF. CDR3 bases: TGTGCCAGCAGCTTAGCGCACTTTAACTATGGCTACACCTTC.

The genes are TRBV5-6 and TRBJ1-1; TRBD1 is a possible D gene (6 bases). V lost 4 bases and J 6 bases, leaving 13 bases between the germline ends. There are 13 residues in the CDR3. CDR1 and CDR2 (germline): SGHDT, YYEEEE. The CDR3 loop is CASSRTGYPEAFF. The CDR3 bases are TGTGCCAGCAGCAGAACAGGGTATCCTGAAGCTTTCTTT.

This chain uses TRBV4-3 with TRBJ2-5; D might be TRBD1 (6 bases). TRBJ2-7 matches the DNA end more closely, so the J call is doubtful. The CDR3 runs to 14 residues. Germline assignment: CDR1 LGHNA and CDR2 YSLEER. CDR3 sequence: CASAWARGPYEQYF. The DNA of the CDR3 is TGCGCCAGCGCCTGGGCCAGGGGACCCTACGAGCAGTACTTC.

The V call is TRBV10-3, the J call TRBJ1-2; 7 bases match TRBD1. CDR1 and CDR2 (germline): ENHRY, SYGVKD. The CDR3 contains 12 residues. V lost 6 bases and J lost 3; bases outside the gene matches: 1. The CDR3 is CAIRGTDYGYTF. As DNA, the CDR3 is TGTGCCATCAGGGGGACAGACTATGGCTACACCTTC.

This clone occurred a few times. This chain connects TRBV19 to TRBJ1-5; D might be TRBD1 (5 bases). CDR1 is LNHDA, CDR2 SQIVND, per germline (reference sequence). The CDR3 totals 17 residues. Deletions cut 7 bases from V and 0 bases from J, with 19 bases between. CDR3 amino acids: CASIRYAGQYSNQPQHF. DNA for the CDR3: TGTGCCAGTATACGCTATGCAGGGCAATATAGCAATCAGCCCCAGCATTTT. Based on the CDR3 plus reference TRBV19 and TRBJ1-5, the full variable domain is DGGITQSPKYLFRKEGQNVTLSCEQNLNHDAMYWYRQDPGQGLRLIYYSQIVNDFQKGDIAEGYSVSREKKESFPLTVTSAQKNPTAFYLCASIRYAGQYSNQPQHFGDGTRLSIL.

The V and J genes are TRBV28 and TRBJ2-7; D remains unclear. The CDR3 loop spans 14 amino acids. The V and J ends lost 2 bases and 0 bases respectively, with 8 bases between them. CDR1 is MDHEN and CDR2 is SYDVKM in the germline V gene. Written as DNA, the CDR3 is TGTGCCAGCAGTTTAGGGCAGACCTCCTACGAGCAGTACTTC. Translated, it gives CASSLGQTSYEQYF.

The J gene is TRBJ2-1, the V gene TRBV18, with TRBD1 matching over 9 bases. Germline assignment: CDR1 KGHSH and CDR2 LQKENI. J lost 6 bases, V lost 2 bases, and 11 bases had no gene match. The CDR3 runs 17 residues. The CDR3 region is CASSPYAGTGRFNEQFF. The CDR3 DNA follows: TGTGCCAGCTCACCATATGCCGGGACAGGGCGCTTCAATGAGCAGTTCTTC.

The V gene is TRBV18, the J gene TRBJ1-5, with D uncertain. Germline values: CDR1 KGHSH, CDR2 LQKENI. Deletions cut 5 bases from V and 3 bases from J, with 14 bases between. The CDR3 runs to 15 residues. CDR3 sequence reads: CASSEQTNSNQPQHF. For the CDR3, the DNA is TGTGCCAGCTCAGAGCAAACCAATTCCAATCAGCCCCAGCATTTT.

The chain joins TRBV5-1 to TRBJ1-1; D is unresolved. Germline CDR1 and CDR2: SGHRS and YFSETQ. This CDR3 has 16 residues. Trimming cost V 0 bases and J 3 bases, with 15 bases left between them. The CDR3, as DNA: TGCGCCAGCAGCTTGGGATTTGTGTTTGAGGACACTGAAGCTTTCTTT. This encodes CASSLGFVFEDTEAFF.

The chain is built from TRBV11-3 and TRBJ2-3; D uncertain. V was clipped by 5 bases and J by 6 bases, with 6 bases between them. This CDR3 spans 11 amino acids. CDR1 is SGHNT and CDR2 is YENEEA in the germline V gene. CDR3 sequence: CASSIRDTQYF. DNA for the CDR3: TGTGCCAGCAGCATCCGGGATACGCAGTATTTT.

This chain links TRBV15 with TRBJ2-7, with a possible D match to TRBD2 (5 bases). The V end lost 0 bases, the J end lost 3 bases, and 15 bases lay between the germline ends. CDR3 length: 16 residues. Germline CDR1 reads LNHNV; CDR2 reads YYDKDF (reference sequence). CDR3 DNA: TGTGCCACCAGCAGAGATCAATATAACGGGAACTACGAGCAGTACTTC. It translates to CATSRDQYNGNYEQYF.